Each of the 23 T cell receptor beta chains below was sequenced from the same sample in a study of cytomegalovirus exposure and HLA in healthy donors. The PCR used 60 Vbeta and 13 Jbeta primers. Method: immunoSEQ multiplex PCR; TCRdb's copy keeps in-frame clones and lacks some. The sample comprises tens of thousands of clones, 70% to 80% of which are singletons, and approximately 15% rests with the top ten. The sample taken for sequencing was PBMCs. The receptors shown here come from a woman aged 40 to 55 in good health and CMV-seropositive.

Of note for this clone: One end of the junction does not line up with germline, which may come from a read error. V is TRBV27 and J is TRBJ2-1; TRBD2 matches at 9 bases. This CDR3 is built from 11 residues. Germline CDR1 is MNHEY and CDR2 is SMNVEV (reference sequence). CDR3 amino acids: CASRIGTSFLF. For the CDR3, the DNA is TGTGCCAGCAGGATCGGGACTAGCTTCCTCTTC.

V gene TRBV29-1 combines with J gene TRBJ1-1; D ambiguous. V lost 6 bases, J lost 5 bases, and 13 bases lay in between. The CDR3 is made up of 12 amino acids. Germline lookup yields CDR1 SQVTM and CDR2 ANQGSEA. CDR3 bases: TGCAGCGTGTCACAGCCGGGGACTGAAGCTTTCTTT. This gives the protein CSVSQPGTEAFF.

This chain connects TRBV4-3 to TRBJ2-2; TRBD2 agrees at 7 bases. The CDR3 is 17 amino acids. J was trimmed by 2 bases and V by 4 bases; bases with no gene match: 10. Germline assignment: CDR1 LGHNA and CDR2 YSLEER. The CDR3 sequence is CASSRRREGGNTGELFF. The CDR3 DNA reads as TGCGCCAGCAGCCGCCGGAGGGAGGGTGGAAACACCGGGGAGCTGTTTTTT.

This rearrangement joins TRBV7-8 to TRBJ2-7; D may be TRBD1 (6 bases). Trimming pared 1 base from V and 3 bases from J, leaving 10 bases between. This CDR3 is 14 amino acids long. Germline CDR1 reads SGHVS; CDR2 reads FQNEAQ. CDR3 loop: CASSLDRAVYEQYF. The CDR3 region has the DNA TGTGCCAGCAGCTTAGACAGGGCGGTCTACGAGCAGTACTTC.

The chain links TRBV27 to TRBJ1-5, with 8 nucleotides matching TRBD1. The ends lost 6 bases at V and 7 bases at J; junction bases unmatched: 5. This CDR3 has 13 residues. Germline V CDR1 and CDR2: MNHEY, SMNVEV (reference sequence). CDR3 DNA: TGTGCCAGCAGCTACGACAGGGGACAGCCCCAGCATTTT. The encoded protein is CASSYDRGQPQHF.

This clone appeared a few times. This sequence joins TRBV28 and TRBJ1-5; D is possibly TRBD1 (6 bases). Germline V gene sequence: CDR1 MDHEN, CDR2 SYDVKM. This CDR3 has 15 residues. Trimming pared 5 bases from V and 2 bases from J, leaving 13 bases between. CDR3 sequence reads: CASSPRAGGNQPQHF. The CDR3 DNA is TGTGCCAGCAGTCCCCGTGCAGGGGGCAATCAGCCCCAGCATTTT.

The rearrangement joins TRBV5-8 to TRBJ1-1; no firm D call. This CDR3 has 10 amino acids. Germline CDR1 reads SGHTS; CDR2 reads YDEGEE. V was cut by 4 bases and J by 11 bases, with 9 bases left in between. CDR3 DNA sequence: TGTGCCAGCAGCCCTTCTAGGGCTTTCTTT. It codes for CASSPSRAFF.

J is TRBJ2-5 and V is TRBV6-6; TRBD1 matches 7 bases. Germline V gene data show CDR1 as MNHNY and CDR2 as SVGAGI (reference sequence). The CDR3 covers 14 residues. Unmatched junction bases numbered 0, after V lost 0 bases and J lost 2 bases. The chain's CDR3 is CASSYSGQQETQYF. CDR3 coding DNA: TGTGCCAGCAGTTACTCGGGACAGCAAGAGACCCAGTACTTC.

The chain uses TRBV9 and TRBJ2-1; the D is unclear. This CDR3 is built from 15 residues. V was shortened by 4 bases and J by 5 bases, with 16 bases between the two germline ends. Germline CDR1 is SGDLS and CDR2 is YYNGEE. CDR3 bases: TGTGCCAGCAGCCCTAGTAGTGGTCGGCACAATGAGCAGTTCTTC. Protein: CASSPSSGRHNEQFF.

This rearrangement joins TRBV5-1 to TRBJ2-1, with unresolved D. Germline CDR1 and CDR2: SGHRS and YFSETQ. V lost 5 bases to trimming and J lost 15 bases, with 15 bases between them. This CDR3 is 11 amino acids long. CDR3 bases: TGCGCCAGCAGGTCAGACTCTGCGCGGTTCTTC. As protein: CASRSDSARFF. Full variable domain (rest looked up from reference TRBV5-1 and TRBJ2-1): KAGVTQTPRYLIKTRGQQVTLSCSPISGHRSVSWYQQTPGQGLQFLFEYFSETQRNKGNFPGRFSGRQFSNSRSEMNVSTLELGDSALYLCASRSDSARFFGPGTRLTVL.

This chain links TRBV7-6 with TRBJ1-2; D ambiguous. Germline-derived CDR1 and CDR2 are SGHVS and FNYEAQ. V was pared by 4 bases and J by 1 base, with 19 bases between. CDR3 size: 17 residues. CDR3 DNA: TGTGCCAGCAGCTCAATCCCGACACCTACGATTAACTATGGCTACACCTTC. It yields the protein CASSSIPTPTINYGYTF. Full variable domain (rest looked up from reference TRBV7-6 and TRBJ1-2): GAGVSQSPRYKVTKRGQDVALRCDPISGHVSLYWYRQALGQGPEFLTYFNYEAQQDKSGLPNDRFSAERPEGSISTLTIQRTEQRDSAMYRCASSSIPTPTINYGYTFGSGTRLTVV.

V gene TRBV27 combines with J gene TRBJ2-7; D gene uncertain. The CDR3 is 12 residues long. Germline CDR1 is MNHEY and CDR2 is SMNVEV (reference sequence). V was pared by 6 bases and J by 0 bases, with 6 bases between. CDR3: CASRENSYEQYF. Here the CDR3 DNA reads TGTGCCAGCAGGGAGAACTCCTACGAGCAGTACTTC.

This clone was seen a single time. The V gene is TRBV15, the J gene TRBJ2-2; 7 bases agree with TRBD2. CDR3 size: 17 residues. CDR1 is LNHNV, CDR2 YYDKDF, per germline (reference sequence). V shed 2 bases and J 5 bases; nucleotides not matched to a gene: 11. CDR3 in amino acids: CATSRSGEGGATGELFF. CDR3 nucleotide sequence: TGTGCCACCAGCAGATCTGGGGAGGGAGGGGCTACCGGGGAGCTGTTTTTT.

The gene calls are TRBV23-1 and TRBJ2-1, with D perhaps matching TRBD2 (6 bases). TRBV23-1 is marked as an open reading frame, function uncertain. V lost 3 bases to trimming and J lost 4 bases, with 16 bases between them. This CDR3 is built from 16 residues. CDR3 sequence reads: CASSQGSLAGYNEQFF. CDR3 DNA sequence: TGCGCCAGCAGTCAGGGCTCACTAGCAGGATACAATGAGCAGTTCTTC.

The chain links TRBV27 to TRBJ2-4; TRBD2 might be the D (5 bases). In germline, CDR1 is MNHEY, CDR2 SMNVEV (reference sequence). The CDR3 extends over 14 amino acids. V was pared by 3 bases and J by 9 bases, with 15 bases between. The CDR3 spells CASSFDYLSGIQYF. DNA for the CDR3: TGTGCCAGCAGTTTCGACTACCTCTCTGGCATTCAGTACTTC.

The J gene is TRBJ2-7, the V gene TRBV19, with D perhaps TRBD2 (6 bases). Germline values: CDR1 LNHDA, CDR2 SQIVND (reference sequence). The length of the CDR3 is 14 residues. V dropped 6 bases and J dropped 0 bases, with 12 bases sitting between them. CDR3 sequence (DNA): TGTGCCAGTAGCCTAGACGGGAGCTCCTACGAGCAGTACTTC. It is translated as CASSLDGSSYEQYF.

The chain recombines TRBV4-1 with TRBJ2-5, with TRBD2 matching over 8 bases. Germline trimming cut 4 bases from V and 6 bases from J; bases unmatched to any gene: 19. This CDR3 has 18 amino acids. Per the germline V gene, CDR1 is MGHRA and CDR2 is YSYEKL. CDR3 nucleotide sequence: TGCGCCAGCAGCCGGGGGCTAGAAGGGGCGGGAGGCAGGCAGACCCAGTACTTC. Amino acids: CASSRGLEGAGGRQTQYF.

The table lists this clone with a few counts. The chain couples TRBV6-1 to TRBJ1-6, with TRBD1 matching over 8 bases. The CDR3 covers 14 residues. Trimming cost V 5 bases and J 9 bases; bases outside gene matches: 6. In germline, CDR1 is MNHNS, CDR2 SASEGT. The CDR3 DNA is TGTGCCAGCAGTAATGACAGGGGAGGTTCACCCCTCCACTTT. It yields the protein CASSNDRGGSPLHF.

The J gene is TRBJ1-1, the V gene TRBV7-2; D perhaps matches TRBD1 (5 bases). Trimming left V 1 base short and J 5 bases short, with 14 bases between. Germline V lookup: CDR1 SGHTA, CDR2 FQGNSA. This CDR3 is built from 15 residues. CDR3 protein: CASSLVAGHRTEAFF. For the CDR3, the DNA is TGTGCCAGCAGCTTAGTGGCAGGGCACAGGACTGAAGCTTTCTTT. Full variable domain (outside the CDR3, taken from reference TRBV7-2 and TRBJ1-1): GAGVSQSPSNKVTEKGKDVELRCDPISGHTALYWYRQSLGQGLEFLIYFQGNSAPDKSGLPSDRFSAERTGGSVSTLTIQRTQQEDSAVYLCASSLVAGHRTEAFFGQGTRLTVV.

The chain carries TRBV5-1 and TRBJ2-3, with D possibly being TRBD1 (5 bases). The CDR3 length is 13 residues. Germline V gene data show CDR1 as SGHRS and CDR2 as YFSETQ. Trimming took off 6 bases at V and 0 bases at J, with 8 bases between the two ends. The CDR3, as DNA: TGCGCCAGCACAGGGCCTAGCACAGATACGCAGTATTTT. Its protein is CASTGPSTDTQYF.

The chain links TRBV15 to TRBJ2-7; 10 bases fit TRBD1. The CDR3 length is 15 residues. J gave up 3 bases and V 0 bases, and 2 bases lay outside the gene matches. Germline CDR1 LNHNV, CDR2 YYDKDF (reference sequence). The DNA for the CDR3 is TGTGCCACCAGCAGAGAAAGGGACAGGGGCTACGAGCAGTACTTC. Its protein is CATSRERDRGYEQYF. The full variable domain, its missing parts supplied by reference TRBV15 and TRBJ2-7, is DAMVIQNPRYQVTQFGKPVTLSCSQTLNHNVMYWYQQKSSQAPKLLFHYYDKDFNNEADTPDNFQSRRPNTSFCFLDIRSPGLGDTAMYLCATSRERDRGYEQYFGPGTRLTVT.

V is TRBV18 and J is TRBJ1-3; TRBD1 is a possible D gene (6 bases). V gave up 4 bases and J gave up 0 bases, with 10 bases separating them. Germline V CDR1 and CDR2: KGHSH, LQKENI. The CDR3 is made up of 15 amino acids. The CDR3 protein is CASSLGQRSGNTIYF. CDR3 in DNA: TGTGCCAGCTCACTTGGACAGCGCTCTGGAAACACCATATATTTT.

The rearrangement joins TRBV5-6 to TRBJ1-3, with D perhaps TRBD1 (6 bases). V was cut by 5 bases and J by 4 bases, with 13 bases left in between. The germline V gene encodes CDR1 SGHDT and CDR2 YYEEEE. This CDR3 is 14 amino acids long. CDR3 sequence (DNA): TGTGCCAGCAGGTTCCGAGGACAGGGAAACACCATATATTTT. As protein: CASRFRGQGNTIYF.